Below are 26 T cell receptor beta chains sequenced from a single sample in a study of control samples from healthy donors and cancer patients. TCRdb's copy holds only in-frame clones and misses some; the assay was immunoSEQ multiplex PCR. The sample records nearly 55,000 clones, around 97% being singletons. The specimen was blood. All receptors derive from a woman in her thirties in good health.

The chain links TRBV6-6 to TRBJ1-4; D gene ambiguous. V dropped 0 bases and J dropped 8 bases, with 10 bases sitting between them. Germline V gives CDR1 MNHNY, CDR2 SVGAGI (reference sequence). This CDR3 has 14 residues. The CDR3 DNA sequence: TGTGCCAGCAGTTACTCAAACCCCAAGGAAAAACTGTTTTTT. It specifies CASSYSNPKEKLFF.

CDR3 sequence: CSAGNTEAFF. The CDR3 DNA sequence: TGCAGCGCGGGGAACACTGAAGCTTTCTTT. The rearrangement links TRBV29-1 to TRBJ1-1; D is ambiguous. The germline V and J ends were trimmed by 7 bases and 1 base, with 4 bases remaining between them. This CDR3 is 10 amino acids long. Germline CDR1 SQVTM, CDR2 ANQGSEA.

The chain carries TRBV7-3 and TRBJ2-1; 9 positions agree with TRBD1. The junction had 10 bases not matched to a gene; V was cut back by 8 bases and J by 8 bases. This CDR3 has 14 amino acids. CDR1 and CDR2 (germline): SGHTA, FQGTGA. DNA of the CDR3: TGTGCCAGCGCCCGGACAGGGGATGGCGATGAGCAGTTCTTC. Translation gives CASARTGDGDEQFF.

The chain has TRBV11-2 and TRBJ1-3, with a tentative D call TRBD1 (6 bases). The CDR3 loop spans 13 amino acids. Deletions cut 3 bases from V and 3 bases from J, with 6 bases between. CDR1 and CDR2 from the germline V gene are SGHAT and FQNNGV. The chain's CDR3 is CASSFRGGNTIYF. The CDR3, as DNA: TGTGCCAGCAGCTTCAGGGGTGGAAACACCATATATTTT.

V usage is TRBV27 and J usage is TRBJ2-1, with D possibly TRBD2 on 5 matching bases. CDR3 length: 14 residues. Germline assignment: CDR1 MNHEY and CDR2 SMNVEV (reference sequence). The germline V and J ends were trimmed by 8 bases and 9 bases, with 20 bases remaining between them. CDR3 in amino acids: CASCRELGRSEQFF. The CDR3 DNA sequence: TGTGCCAGCTGTAGGGAGTTAGGGAGAAGTGAGCAGTTCTTC.

CDR3 loop: CASSQEATNEKLFF. The CDR3 DNA is TGCGCCAGCAGCCAAGAAGCAACTAATGAAAAACTGTTTTTT. V is TRBV5-1 and J is TRBJ1-4; D is unresolved. Germline lookup yields CDR1 SGHRS and CDR2 YFSETQ. The CDR3 length is 14 residues. Trimming shortened V by 4 bases and J by 0 bases, and 7 bases separated the two germline ends. Full variable domain (remainder filled in from reference TRBV5-1 and TRBJ1-4): KAGVTQTPRYLIKTRGQQVTLSCSPISGHRSVSWYQQTPGQGLQFLFEYFSETQRNKGNFPGRFSGRQFSNSRSEMNVSTLELGDSALYLCASSQEATNEKLFFGSGTQLSVL.

The chain recombines TRBV19 with TRBJ2-2; D gene ambiguous. The germline V and J ends were trimmed by 8 bases and 8 bases, with 9 bases remaining between them. The CDR3 contains 11 residues. Germline V lookup: CDR1 LNHDA, CDR2 SQIVND (reference sequence). The DNA of the CDR3 is TGTGCCAGTTTGAGCGCGGGGGAGCTGTTTTTT. Its translation: CASLSAGELFF.

The chain employs TRBV29-1 and TRBJ1-4, with D possibly TRBD1 on 6 matching bases. Germline V gene sequence: CDR1 SQVTM, CDR2 ANQGSEA. V lost 4 bases, J lost 0 bases, and 12 bases lay in between. The CDR3 contains 15 residues. The CDR3 protein is CSVAVDSTTNEKLFF. CDR3 DNA: TGCAGCGTTGCTGTGGACAGCACAACTAATGAAAAACTGTTTTTT.

This rearrangement joins TRBV5-6 to TRBJ2-1; unclear D gene. Germline V gives CDR1 SGHDT, CDR2 YYEEEE. V gave up 7 bases and J gave up 5 bases, with 19 bases separating them. CDR3 size: 15 residues. In DNA form, the CDR3 reads TGTGCCAGCCATACAAAGGGAAGGCAGAACAATGAGCAGTTCTTC. Translation: CASHTKGRQNNEQFF.

The V gene is TRBV27, the J gene TRBJ2-2; no firm D call. The CDR3 runs 13 residues. V dropped 1 base and J dropped 6 bases, with 6 bases sitting between them. CDR1 MNHEY and CDR2 SMNVEV come from the germline V gene (reference sequence). For the CDR3, the DNA is TGTGCCAGCAGTTTATGGCAGCCCGGGGAGCTGTTTTTT. Its translation is CASSLWQPGELFF.

This chain connects TRBV27 to TRBJ2-5, with TRBD2 matching 7 bases. The CDR3 totals 13 residues. V lost 4 bases and J lost 5; bases outside the gene matches: 4. In germline, CDR1 is MNHEY, CDR2 SMNVEV (reference sequence). DNA for the CDR3: TGTGCCAGCAGTTGGGCTAGCGGCGAGACCCAGTACTTC. Translating it yields CASSWASGETQYF.

The V and J genes are TRBV27 and TRBJ1-2; D remains ambiguous. CDR1 is MNHEY, CDR2 SMNVEV, per germline (reference sequence). V was clipped by 7 bases and J by 4 bases, with 10 bases between them. The CDR3 contains 12 residues. In DNA, the CDR3 is TGTGCCAGCAAAACCGGACTCTATGGCTACACCTTC. Translated, it gives CASKTGLYGYTF.

This clone turned up a few times. The gene calls are TRBV2 and TRBJ1-5, with 7 bases matching TRBD1. With 4 bases clipped from V and 5 bases from J, the junction kept 8 bases outside the gene matches. Looked up from germline, CDR1 is SNHLY and CDR2 is FYNNEI. This CDR3 is built from 15 residues. The CDR3 sequence is CASSGLADRYQPQHF. The CDR3 region has the DNA TGTGCCAGCAGTGGTTTGGCGGACAGGTATCAGCCCCAGCATTTT.

The chain combines TRBV5-1 with TRBJ2-1; D perhaps matches TRBD2 (6 bases). CDR3 length: 14 residues. Germline-derived CDR1 and CDR2 are SGHRS and YFSETQ. V was clipped by 0 bases and J by 6 bases, with 10 bases between them. The CDR3 region has the DNA TGCGCCAGCAGCTTGGAGACTAGTGGCAATGAGCAGTTCTTC. Translation: CASSLETSGNEQFF.

This chain links TRBV6-6 with TRBJ1-6, with a tentative D call TRBD1 (5 bases). The CDR3 is 15 amino acids. The V end lost 0 bases, the J end lost 7 bases, and 10 bases lay between the germline ends. The germline V gene has CDR1 MNHNY and CDR2 SVGAGI (reference sequence). CDR3 nucleotide sequence: TGTGCCAGCAGTTACTCGACGGAGGGGAATTCACCCCTCCACTTT. This codes for CASSYSTEGNSPLHF.

This clone occurred once. CDR3 sequence reads: CASSSSGTDQETQYF. CDR3 coding DNA: TGTGCCAGCAGTTCCTCCGGGACGGATCAAGAGACCCAGTACTTC. The V and J genes are TRBV6-5 and TRBJ2-5; perhaps D is TRBD1 or TRBD2 (5 bases each). V dropped 4 bases and J dropped 2 bases, with 14 bases sitting between them. Per the germline V gene, CDR1 is MNHEY and CDR2 is SVGAGI. The CDR3 totals 15 residues.

The gene calls are TRBV6-5 and TRBJ2-7, with 9 bases lining up with TRBD2. The CDR3 loop spans 14 amino acids. J gave up 2 bases and V 5 bases, and 4 bases lay outside the gene matches. Germline-derived CDR1 and CDR2 are MNHEY and SVGAGI. The CDR3 nucleotides are TGTGCCAGCAGTCGTAGCGGGAGTCCCTACGAGCAGTACTTC. Translation: CASSRSGSPYEQYF.

This chain uses TRBV9 with TRBJ2-2, with D uncertain. In germline, CDR1 is SGDLS, CDR2 YYNGEE. The V and J ends lost 4 bases and 2 bases respectively, with 15 bases between them. The CDR3 loop spans 16 amino acids. This CDR3 reads CASSPAHGLNTGELFF. For the CDR3, the DNA is TGTGCCAGCAGCCCCGCGCACGGGCTTAACACCGGGGAGCTGTTTTTT.

The rearrangement links TRBV13 to TRBJ2-5, with 9 nucleotides matching TRBD1. The CDR3 length is 13 residues. The trim removed 5 bases at V and 6 bases at J, leaving 4 bases unmatched. The V gene's germline CDR1 is PRHDT and CDR2 FYEKMQ (reference sequence). CDR3 in DNA: TGTGCCAGCAGCGGGGACAGGGAGAAGACCCAGTACTTC. Translation gives CASSGDREKTQYF.

This CDR3 reads CASSPDLNQPQHF. The CDR3 nucleotides read TGTGCCAGCTCACCTGATCTCAATCAGCCCCAGCATTTT. The chain has TRBV18 and TRBJ1-5; D is uncertain. From germline, CDR1 is KGHSH and CDR2 LQKENI. Between the trimmed V and J ends, which lost 3 bases and 3 bases, there was a span of 6 bases. This CDR3 contains 13 residues.

The chain has TRBV18 and TRBJ1-1; D is undetermined. Germline CDR1 and CDR2: KGHSH and LQKENI. The germline V and J ends were trimmed by 3 bases and 1 base, with 9 bases remaining between them. The CDR3 spans 14 residues. Here the CDR3 DNA reads TGTGCCAGCTCACCCTTACGGGGGAACACTGAAGCTTTCTTT. This translates into CASSPLRGNTEAFF.

This clone occurred once. The J gene is TRBJ1-2, the V gene TRBV28; a weak D match, TRBD1 (6 bases). Trimming removed 3 bases at V and 8 bases at J, with 22 bases between. The V gene's germline CDR1 is MDHEN and CDR2 SYDVKM. The CDR3 covers 16 residues. The CDR3 nucleotides read TGTGCCAGCAGTTTTCAAAGGGACACAAATTTTCGGGGCTACACCTTC. This gives the protein CASSFQRDTNFRGYTF.

The chain joins TRBV5-6 to TRBJ2-7; weak D call: TRBD2 (6 bases). CDR1 and CDR2 from the germline V gene are SGHDT and YYEEEE. The CDR3 runs 14 residues. V dropped 4 bases and J dropped 0 bases, with 11 bases sitting between them. CDR3 region: CASSRDWASYEQYF. The CDR3 nucleotides read TGTGCCAGCAGCAGGGACTGGGCCTCCTACGAGCAGTACTTC.

The genes are TRBV4-2 and TRBJ2-5; 7 bases match TRBD2. Looked up from germline, CDR1 is LGHNA and CDR2 is YNFKEQ. J was trimmed by 5 bases and V by 1 base; bases with no gene match: 13. CDR3 length: 17 amino acids. The CDR3 coding sequence is TGTGCCAGCAGCCAAGGAGGGACCGTCTCGGGGGGTGAGACCCAGTACTTC. Its protein is CASSQGGTVSGGETQYF.

The J gene is TRBJ2-1, the V gene TRBV5-1; 14 bases are shared with TRBD2. The germline V gene has CDR1 SGHRS and CDR2 YFSETQ. V dropped 3 bases and J dropped 6; count of bases not matched to a gene: 2. This CDR3 is 15 amino acids long. The CDR3 nucleotides are TGCGCCAGCAGCTCAGGACTAGCGGGAGGCAATGAGCAGTTCTTC. Residues: CASSSGLAGGNEQFF.

This clone showed up just once. The CDR3 DNA reads as TGTGCCTGGACAGGGAACAACTATGGCTACACCTTC. It codes for CAWTGNNYGYTF. The chain couples TRBV30 to TRBJ1-2; D possibly corresponds to TRBD1 (5 bases). The ends were cut back, 4 bases at V and 2 bases at J, with 8 bases in the middle. The germline gives CDR1 GTSNPN, CDR2 SVGIG (reference sequence). This CDR3 is 12 amino acids long. The variable domain in full, with the rest retrieved from reference TRBV30 and TRBJ1-2, is SQTIHQWPATLVQPVGSPLSLECTVEGTSNPNLYWYRQAAGRGLQLLFYSVGIGQISSEVPQNLSASRPQDRQFILSSKKLLLSDSGFYLCAWTGNNYGYTFGSGTRLTVV.